This TCR beta chain was profiled in a study of neoadjuvant nivolumab and ipilimumab in lung cancer. The ends were cut back, 4 bases at V and 0 bases at J, with 8 bases in the middle. Germline assignment: CDR1 SGHRS and CDR2 YFSETQ. The CDR3 length is 14 residues. Clones were sequenced by immunoSEQ multiplex PCR, and TCRdb holds only the in-frame ones, with some missing. Of 30,000 or so clones listed, more than 90% are singletons. The rearrangement uses TRBV5-1 and TRBJ2-1; perhaps TRBD1 as D (6 bases). Sequenced material: peripheral blood, taken after neoadjuvant nivolumab, alone or with ipilimumab, at or shortly before surgery. This TCR was recovered from an adult with non-small cell lung cancer. The CDR3 nucleotides are TGCGCCAGCAGCGACAGGAGCTCCTACAATGAGCAGTTCTTC. Protein: CASSDRSSYNEQFF.